This entry describes one TCR beta chain. This sample is part of a study of blood T cell repertoires in COVID-19. The overall study: Samples taken during acute and convalescent COVID-19 were collected in the United States, Italy and Spain. In each case, the material was cDNA or gDNA derived from T cells, B-cell-depleted T cells, or PBMCs.

V lost 4 bases and J 4 bases, leaving 8 bases between the germline ends. This CDR3 region has 13 residues. Germline loops: CDR1 SNHLY, CDR2 FYNNEI. Profiling relied on immunoSEQ multiplex PCR, and the TCRdb table lists in-frame clones only, not all of them. The table shows a few hundred thousand clones, with 88% occurring only once. Categorization into cohorts depended on clinical history that participants reported. Symptom resolution, clearance, or two negative PCRs marked donors in Cohort 3 as recovered. This TCR derives from a man aged 30 to 39 who had recovered from COVID-19. The sequencing sample was made of PBMCs or T cells enriched from blood (not recorded which). V is TRBV2 and J is TRBJ2-4; no clear D. Written as DNA, the CDR3 is TGTGCCAGCAGTGGTACCAGGAAAAACATTCAGTACTTC. Its protein is CASSGTRKNIQYF.